The TCR beta chain under discussion was sequenced for a study of Ad26.COV2.S vaccination and SARS-CoV-2 variants. Overall study results and limits: In TCR breadth and depth analyses, total T cell responses may have been underestimated.

Treatment meaning: over 15 received Ad26.COV2.S at low or high dose, single or two shots; 5 received placebo; per-sample allocation not given. Collection of samples fell on day 63 after the first vaccine or placebo injection. The vaccine antigen was prefusion-stabilized Wuhan SARS-CoV-2 spike. Notes on this clone: Its specificity is unknown.

Libraries were prepared by immunoSEQ multiplex PCR; TCRdb keeps only in-frame clonotypes and omits some of them. The table lists fewer than 500,000 clones, 89% of them singletons. Germline V gene sequence: CDR1 SQVTM, CDR2 ANQGSEA. Trimming removed 2 bases at V and 5 bases at J, with 18 bases between. The CDR3 consists of 15 residues. This receptor was identified in a person between 18 and 65 years old who received the Ad26.COV2.S COVID-19 vaccine or a placebo. This rearrangement joins TRBV29-1 to TRBJ1-1; tentative D call: TRBD1 (5 bases). The input for sequencing was peripheral blood, taken in a trial of Ad26.COV2.S vaccine versus placebo. The CDR3 DNA reads as TGCAGCGTTGAATCGCTCCGGAGGGGATGGACTGAAGCTTTCTTT. It specifies CSVESLRRGWTEAFF.